Below, one T cell receptor (beta chain) is given with its context. The data are from a study of shared clonotypes between healthy human individuals. Selected positively for CCR7 and CD45RO-negative, naive CD8 cells excluded terminally differentiated effector memory CD45RA+ cells. With 0 bases clipped from V and 6 bases from J, the junction kept 13 bases outside the gene matches. The CDR3 covers 17 residues. Germline assignment: CDR1 SGHNT and CDR2 YYREEE (reference sequence). The table came from immunoSEQ multiplex PCR; TCRdb's copy has only in-frame clones and leaves some out. This sample carries about 2 million clones, approximately 94% of them seen once, and the ten largest clones take about 1.1%.

This TCR was sampled from a man between 18 and 29 years old in good health. Sequencing input: naive CD8+ T cells sorted from blood. The V call is TRBV5-4, the J call TRBJ1-1; 8 positions agree with TRBD1. The CDR3: CASSLDDSYRGGPEAFF. In nucleotides, the CDR3 is TGTGCCAGCAGCTTGGATGATTCGTACAGGGGGGGCCCTGAAGCTTTCTTT.